The following is a T cell receptor (beta chain) sequence with its context. The source of the sample is a study of blood T cell repertoires in COVID-19. Study-wide context: Material from acute and convalescent COVID-19 was sourced from the United States, Italy and Spain.

The protocol was immunoSEQ multiplex PCR, while the TCRdb copy is restricted to in-frame clones and leaves out a portion. The repertoire holds 200,000 to 250,000 clones, 80% to 90% seen once, with 3.5% in the top ten. Germline values: CDR1 LGHDT, CDR2 YNNKEL (reference sequence). The CDR3 extends over 17 amino acids. The ends lost 2 bases at V and 2 bases at J; junction bases unmatched: 8. Those who participated ranged in age from 18 to 89 years and resided in roughly 26 US areas. The sequence derives from a woman aged 18-29 years in a cohort exposed to, infected with or recovered from COVID-19 (not recorded which). The chain carries TRBV3-1 (or the pseudogene TRBV3-2) and TRBJ2-1, with 8 bases identical to TRBD2. Sequenced material: PBMCs or T cells enriched from blood (not recorded which). This CDR3 reads CASSQPGLAKAYNEQFF. The CDR3 DNA reads TGTGCCAGCAGCCAACCCGGACTAGCCAAAGCCTACAATGAGCAGTTCTTC.